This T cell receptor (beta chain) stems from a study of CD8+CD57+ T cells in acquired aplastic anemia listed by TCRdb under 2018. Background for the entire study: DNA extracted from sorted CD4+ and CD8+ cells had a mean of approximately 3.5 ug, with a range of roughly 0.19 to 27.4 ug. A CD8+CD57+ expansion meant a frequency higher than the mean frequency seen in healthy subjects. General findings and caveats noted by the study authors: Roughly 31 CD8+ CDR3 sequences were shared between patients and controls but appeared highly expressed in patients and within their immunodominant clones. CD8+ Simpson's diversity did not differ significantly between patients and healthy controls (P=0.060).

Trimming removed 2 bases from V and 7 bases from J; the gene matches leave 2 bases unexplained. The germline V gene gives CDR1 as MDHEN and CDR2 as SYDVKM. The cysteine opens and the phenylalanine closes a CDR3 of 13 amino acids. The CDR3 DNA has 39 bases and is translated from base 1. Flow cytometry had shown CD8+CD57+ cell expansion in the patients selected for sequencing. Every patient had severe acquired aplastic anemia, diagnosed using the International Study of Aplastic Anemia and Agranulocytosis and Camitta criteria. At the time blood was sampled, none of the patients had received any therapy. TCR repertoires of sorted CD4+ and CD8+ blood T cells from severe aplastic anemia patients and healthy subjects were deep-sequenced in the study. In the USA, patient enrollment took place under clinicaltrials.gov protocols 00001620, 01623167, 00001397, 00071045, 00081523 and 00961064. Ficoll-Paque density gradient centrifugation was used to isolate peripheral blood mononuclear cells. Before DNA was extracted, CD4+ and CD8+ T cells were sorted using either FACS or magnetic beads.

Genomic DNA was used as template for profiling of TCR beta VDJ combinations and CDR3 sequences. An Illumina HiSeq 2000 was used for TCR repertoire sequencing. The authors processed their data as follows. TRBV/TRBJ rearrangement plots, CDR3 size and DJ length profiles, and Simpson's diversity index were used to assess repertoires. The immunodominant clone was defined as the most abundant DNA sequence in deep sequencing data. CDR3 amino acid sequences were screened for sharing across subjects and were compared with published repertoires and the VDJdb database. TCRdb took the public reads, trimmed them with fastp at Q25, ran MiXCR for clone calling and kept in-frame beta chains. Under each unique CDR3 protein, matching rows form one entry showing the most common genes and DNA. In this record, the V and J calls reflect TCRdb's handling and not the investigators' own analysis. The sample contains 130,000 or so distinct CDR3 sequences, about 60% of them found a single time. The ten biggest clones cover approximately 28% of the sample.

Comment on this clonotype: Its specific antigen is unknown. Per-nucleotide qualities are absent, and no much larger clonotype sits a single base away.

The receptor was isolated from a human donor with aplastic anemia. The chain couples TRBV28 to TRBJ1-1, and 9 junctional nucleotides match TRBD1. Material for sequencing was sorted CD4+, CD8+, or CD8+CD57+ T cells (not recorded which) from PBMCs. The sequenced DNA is TGTGCCAGCAGTTTAACAGGGGGCGATGAAGCTTTCTTT. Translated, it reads CASSLTGGDEAFF.